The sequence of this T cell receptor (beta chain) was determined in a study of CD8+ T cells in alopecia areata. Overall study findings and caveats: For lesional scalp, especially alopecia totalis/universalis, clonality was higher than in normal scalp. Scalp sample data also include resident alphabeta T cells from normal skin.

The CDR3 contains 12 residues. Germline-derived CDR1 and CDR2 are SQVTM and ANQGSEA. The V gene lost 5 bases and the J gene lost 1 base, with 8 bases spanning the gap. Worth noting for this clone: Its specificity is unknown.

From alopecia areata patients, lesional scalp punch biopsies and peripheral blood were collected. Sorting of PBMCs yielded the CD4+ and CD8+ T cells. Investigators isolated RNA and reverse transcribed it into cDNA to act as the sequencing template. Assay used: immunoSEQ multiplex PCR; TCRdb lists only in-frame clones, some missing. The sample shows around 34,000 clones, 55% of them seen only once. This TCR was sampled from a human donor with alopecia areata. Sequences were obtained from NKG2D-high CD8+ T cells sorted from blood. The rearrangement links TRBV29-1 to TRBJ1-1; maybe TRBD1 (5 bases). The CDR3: CSVQGQNTEAFF. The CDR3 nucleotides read TGCAGCGTTCAGGGCCAGAACACTGAAGCTTTCTTT.